The 30 T cell receptor beta chains below all came from one sample that was sequenced in a study of T cells in tumors after PD-1 blockade. Measured with immunoSEQ multiplex PCR; TCRdb has only the in-frame clones, and not every one. The table has about 13,000 clones, around 68% seen once; the top ten hold 26%. The material was tumor tissue, obtained before anti-PD-1 treatment. Receptor source: a human donor with cutaneous squamous cell carcinoma.

In this sample, this clone turned up a few times. The chain recombines TRBV7-2 with TRBJ2-1; D is uncertain. The V end was cut by 2 bases, the J end by 7 bases, with 9 bases between. This CDR3 has 13 amino acids. Germline loops: CDR1 SGHTA, CDR2 FQGNSA. DNA of the CDR3: TGTGCCAGCAGCTTAATAGCCGGAAATGAGCAGTTCTTC. As protein: CASSLIAGNEQFF. Full variable domain (missing parts from reference TRBV7-2 and TRBJ2-1): GAGVSQSPSNKVTEKGKDVELRCDPISGHTALYWYRQSLGQGLEFLIYFQGNSAPDKSGLPSDRFSAERTGGSVSTLTIQRTQQEDSAVYLCASSLIAGNEQFFGPGTRLTVL.

J is TRBJ1-1 and V is TRBV9; the D is unclear. This CDR3 comprises 15 residues. V was shortened by 4 bases and J by 5 bases, with 18 bases between the two germline ends. Germline V gene lookup returns CDR1 SGDLS and CDR2 YYNGEE. The CDR3: CASSPAVHTGTEAFF. For the CDR3, the DNA is TGTGCCAGCAGCCCAGCGGTCCACACGGGGACTGAAGCTTTCTTT.

The chain recombines TRBV6-5 with TRBJ1-1, with D perhaps TRBD1 (5 bases). The CDR3 is 15 amino acids. V was trimmed by 10 bases and J by 7 bases, leaving 25 bases between them. Germline V gene lookup returns CDR1 MNHEY and CDR2 SVGAGI. The chain's CDR3 is CATLQVKSGGFEAFF. The CDR3 DNA reads TGTGCCACCCTCCAAGTGAAGTCCGGGGGATTTGAAGCTTTCTTT.

The V gene is TRBV18, the J gene TRBJ2-5; no firm D call. Trimming removed 0 bases from V and 2 bases from J, with 10 bases in between. CDR3 length: 15 amino acids. The V gene's germline CDR1 is KGHSH and CDR2 LQKENI. The chain's CDR3 is CASSPPKRSQETQYF. Written as DNA, the CDR3 is TGTGCCAGCTCACCACCGAAGAGGAGTCAAGAGACCCAGTACTTC.

The chain joins TRBV6-1 to TRBJ1-1, with D maybe TRBD1 (6 bases). With 3 bases removed from V and 7 bases from J, the gap between germline ends came to 15 bases. CDR1 and CDR2 from the germline V gene are MNHNS and SASEGT. The CDR3 covers 14 residues. The CDR3 DNA reads TGTGCCAGCAGTGACAGACAGGCCCGGAATGAAGCTTTCTTT. This codes for CASSDRQARNEAFF.

This clone has a single count. The chain carries TRBV4-1 and TRBJ2-7; 13 bases are a match to TRBD2. The J segment lost 3 bases and the V segment lost 2 bases, leaving 10 bases of the junction unmatched. The V gene's germline CDR1 is MGHRA and CDR2 YSYEKL. CDR3 length equals 18 residues. This CDR3 is CASSQLTGTSGIYYEQYF. CDR3 coding DNA: TGCGCCAGCAGCCAATTAACCGGGACTAGCGGGATCTACTACGAGCAGTACTTC.

CDR3 protein: CASSWANNEQFF. DNA of the CDR3: TGTGCCAGCAGCTGGGCGAACAATGAGCAGTTCTTC. The chain uses TRBV7-9 and TRBJ2-1, with D uncertain. The ends were cut back, 4 bases at V and 5 bases at J, with 6 bases in the middle. The CDR3 is made up of 12 amino acids. Looked up from germline, CDR1 is SEHNR and CDR2 is FQNEAQ (reference sequence).

The rearrangement links TRBV4-1 to TRBJ1-4; 9 bases align to TRBD1. There are 15 residues in the CDR3. The germline CDR1 and CDR2 sequences are MGHRA and YSYEKL. V lost 2 bases to trimming and J lost 7 bases; unmatched junction nucleotides: 5. The chain's CDR3 is CASSQQQGAGEKLFF. The CDR3 DNA reads TGCGCCAGCAGCCAACAACAGGGGGCCGGTGAAAAACTGTTTTTT.

The V and J genes are TRBV28 and TRBJ1-2; D gene unclear. The V gene lost 3 bases and the J gene lost 3 bases, with 8 bases spanning the gap. The CDR3 is 13 residues long. Germline V gene lookup returns CDR1 MDHEN and CDR2 SYDVKM. The CDR3 DNA reads TGTGCCAGCAGTTTCTATTCGGACTATGGCTACACCTTC. Its translation: CASSFYSDYGYTF.

This clone has just one count. The chain couples TRBV5-4 to TRBJ2-7, with D perhaps matching TRBD1 (6 bases). The CDR3 totals 15 residues. Looked up from germline, CDR1 is SGHNT and CDR2 is YYREEE (reference sequence). V dropped 0 bases and J dropped 0 bases, with 10 bases sitting between them. CDR3 in amino acids: CASSLGDTVSYEQYF. As DNA, the CDR3 is TGTGCCAGCAGCTTGGGGGACACGGTCTCCTACGAGCAGTACTTC.

The chain's CDR3 is CASSLAGRPDGQYF. Here the CDR3 DNA reads TGTGCCAGCAGCTTGGCGGGCAGGCCGGATGGCCAGTACTTC. The rearrangement joins TRBV5-6 to TRBJ2-5, with D unresolved. The CDR3 is made up of 14 amino acids. Germline V gives CDR1 SGHDT, CDR2 YYEEEE. V was shortened by 0 bases and J by 10 bases, with 16 bases between the two germline ends.

The rearrangement links TRBV6-5 to TRBJ2-7; TRBD1 or TRBD2 may be the D gene (6 bases each). Germline V gene sequence: CDR1 MNHEY, CDR2 SVGAGI. The CDR3 is 14 amino acids. The germline V and J ends were trimmed by 6 bases and 3 bases, with 15 bases remaining between them. The CDR3 reads CASRGGLGHYEQYF. CDR3 coding DNA: TGTGCCAGCAGAGGGGGACTTGGGCACTACGAGCAGTACTTC.

The table lists this clone with a few counts. This chain connects TRBV19 to TRBJ2-5; TRBD1 or TRBD2 may be the D gene (6 bases each). V lost 6 bases and J 5 bases, leaving 22 bases between the germline ends. Germline CDR1 is LNHDA and CDR2 is SQIVND (reference sequence). The CDR3 contains 16 residues. CDR3 protein: CASRPNAGGRSETQYF. The CDR3 coding sequence is TGTGCCAGTAGACCGAATGCTGGGGGGCGGTCGGAGACCCAGTACTTC.

The chain combines TRBV7-2 with TRBJ1-1, with D unclear. CDR3 length: 14 amino acids. CDR1 and CDR2 (germline): SGHTA, FQGNSA. Trimming shortened V by 3 bases and J by 0 bases, and 8 bases separated the two germline ends. The CDR3, as DNA: TGTGCCAGCAGCTTCGACGGCATGAACACTGAAGCTTTCTTT. Its protein is CASSFDGMNTEAFF.

The chain combines TRBV11-2 with TRBJ2-1; 7 positions match TRBD2. CDR3 length: 14 amino acids. The V gene end was trimmed by 5 bases and the J gene end by 6 bases; junction bases not matched to a gene: 7. The germline CDR1 and CDR2 sequences are SGHAT and FQNNGV. CDR3 amino acids: CASSGRTRINEQFF. The DNA of the CDR3 is TGTGCCAGCAGCGGAAGGACTAGAATCAATGAGCAGTTCTTC.

The rearrangement joins TRBV10-1 to TRBJ1-4, with D uncertain. Trimming stripped 8 bases from V and 5 bases from J, with 12 bases between. Per the germline V gene, CDR1 is WNHNN and CDR2 is SYGVQD (reference sequence). This CDR3 comprises 13 residues. The CDR3 DNA is TGCGCCAGCCAGGACCGAGGAAATGAAAAACTGTTTTTT. This codes for CASQDRGNEKLFF.

CDR3 sequence (DNA): TGTGCCAGCAGTTTAGAGGGTGGCTATGGCTACACCTTC. This codes for CASSLEGGYGYTF. The chain combines TRBV12-3 or TRBV12-4 with TRBJ1-2, with unresolved D. This CDR3 contains 13 residues. Between the trimmed V and J ends, which lost 1 base and 4 bases, there was a span of 7 bases.

This clone came up once. The V and J genes are TRBV6-6 and TRBJ1-6; 7 bases map to TRBD1. CDR3 length: 14 amino acids. CDR1 is MNHNY, CDR2 SVGAGI, per germline (reference sequence). V shed 7 bases, J shed 7 bases, and the junction held 7 bases outside the gene matches. Here the CDR3 DNA reads TGTGCCAGCAACTCCGGGACAGAAAATTCACCCCTCCACTTT. This gives the protein CASNSGTENSPLHF.

The V call is TRBV19, the J call TRBJ2-2; D possibly corresponds to TRBD2 (6 bases). This CDR3 region has 15 residues. Trimming cost V 5 bases and J 1 base, with 11 bases left between them. Germline V gene lookup returns CDR1 LNHDA and CDR2 SQIVND (reference sequence). The CDR3 sequence: CASSLRDLNTGELFF. The CDR3 nucleotides read TGTGCCAGTAGTCTCCGGGACTTGAACACCGGGGAGCTGTTTTTT.

V gene TRBV7-9 combines with J gene TRBJ2-7, with 10 bases fitting TRBD2. The CDR3 is made up of 15 amino acids. Germline assignment: CDR1 SEHNR and CDR2 FQNEAQ (reference sequence). Trimming removed 5 bases from V and 7 bases from J; junction bases left unmatched: 11. This chain's CDR3 is CASSPSVVAGGEQYF. The CDR3 DNA follows: TGTGCCAGCAGCCCAAGCGTGGTAGCGGGAGGAGAGCAGTACTTC.

This clone was observed a handful of times. This chain joins TRBV3-1 (or the pseudogene TRBV3-2) and TRBJ2-3, with TRBD2 as a possible D gene (6 bases). Germline CDR1 is LGHDT and CDR2 is YNNKEL (reference sequence). The CDR3 sequence is 17 residues long. The V end lost 1 base, the J end lost 0 bases, and 14 bases lay between the germline ends. The DNA for the CDR3 is TGTGCCAGCAGCCAAGTTCTAGCTAGCGACAGCACAGATACGCAGTATTTT. The encoded protein is CASSQVLASDSTDTQYF.

The chain employs TRBV7-9 and TRBJ2-6; D may be TRBD1 or TRBD2 (5 bases each). V lost 2 bases, J lost 0 bases, and 14 bases lay in between. Germline V gene sequence: CDR1 SEHNR, CDR2 FQNEAQ (reference sequence). This CDR3 has 18 amino acids. CDR3 protein: CASSLRGAGPSGANVLTF. The CDR3 DNA reads TGTGCCAGCAGCTTAAGAGGGGCTGGACCCTCTGGGGCCAACGTCCTGACTTTC.

This clone rates as medium-sized (0.01 to 0.1%). Written as DNA, the CDR3 is TGTGCCAGCAGTTATCGAGCGGGGTTAGAGACCCAGTACTTC. It specifies CASSYRAGLETQYF. This sequence joins TRBV7-9 and TRBJ2-5, with 7 positions matching TRBD2. The CDR3 is 14 residues long. The trim removed 6 bases at V and 4 bases at J, leaving 8 bases unmatched. Germline values: CDR1 SEHNR, CDR2 FQNEAQ (reference sequence).

The genes are TRBV5-1 and TRBJ1-5; D call uncertain. Germline V gene sequence: CDR1 SGHRS, CDR2 YFSETQ. CDR3 length equals 15 residues. V gave up 3 bases and J gave up 0 bases, with 10 bases separating them. The CDR3, as DNA: TGCGCCAGCAGCTGGGAACCAAATAGCAATCAGCCCCAGCATTTT. This encodes CASSWEPNSNQPQHF. Drawing the rest from reference TRBV5-1 and TRBJ1-5, the complete variable domain is KAGVTQTPRYLIKTRGQQVTLSCSPISGHRSVSWYQQTPGQGLQFLFEYFSETQRNKGNFPGRFSGRQFSNSRSEMNVSTLELGDSALYLCASSWEPNSNQPQHFGDGTRLSIL.

The J gene is TRBJ2-3, the V gene TRBV11-2, with 11 bases lining up with TRBD2. V was clipped by 0 bases and J by 1 base; unmatched bases: 9. The CDR3 contains 19 residues. Germline loops: CDR1 SGHAT, CDR2 FQNNGV. CDR3 sequence reads: CASSLDSGGVRPRTDTQYF. The CDR3 DNA reads as TGTGCCAGCAGCTTAGATAGCGGGGGGGTCCGTCCGCGCACAGATACGCAGTATTTT.

This clone is termed medium-sized. V is TRBV28 and J is TRBJ1-6; 7 positions match TRBD1. Germline CDR1 is MDHEN and CDR2 is SYDVKM. J was trimmed by 6 bases and V by 7 bases; bases with no gene match: 12. This CDR3 region has 16 residues. Here the CDR3 reads CASKDRWTGGNSPLHF. In nucleotides, the CDR3 is TGTGCCAGCAAAGATCGCTGGACAGGAGGTAATTCACCCCTCCACTTT.

CDR3 region: CASSTGASGELFF. CDR3 in DNA: TGTGCCAGTAGTACAGGGGCTAGCGGGGAGCTGTTTTTT. The chain recombines TRBV19 with TRBJ2-2, with D tentatively TRBD1 (6 bases). The ends were cut back, 4 bases at V and 7 bases at J, with 10 bases in the middle. This CDR3 comprises 13 residues. Germline V gene data show CDR1 as LNHDA and CDR2 as SQIVND (reference sequence).

V is TRBV10-3 and J is TRBJ2-7; TRBD2 matches 12 bases. Germline trimming cut 8 bases from V and 3 bases from J; bases unmatched to any gene: 8. Per germline, CDR1 ENHRY and CDR2 SYGVKD. The CDR3 totals 15 residues. CDR3 sequence reads: CAIGRLAGGNYEQYF. CDR3 in DNA: TGTGCCATCGGGAGGCTAGCGGGGGGGAACTACGAGCAGTACTTC.

The chain uses TRBV18 and TRBJ2-3; tentative D call: TRBD1 (6 bases). Trimming left V 5 bases short and J 3 bases short, with 12 bases between. Germline V gene sequence: CDR1 KGHSH, CDR2 LQKENI. The CDR3 has 14 amino acids. The CDR3 DNA reads TGTGCCAGCTCAAAAGGGGGTCCGACAGATACGCAGTATTTT. This encodes CASSKGGPTDTQYF.

This clone was found once. This chain connects TRBV3-1 (or the pseudogene TRBV3-2) to TRBJ2-7; perhaps TRBD2 as D (5 bases). Germline CDR1 reads LGHDT; CDR2 reads YNNKEL (reference sequence). The CDR3 is 17 residues long. The V end lost 3 bases, the J end lost 2 bases, and 20 bases lay between the germline ends. CDR3 in amino acids: CASSQMVGILRTYEQYF. CDR3 nucleotide sequence: TGTGCCAGCAGCCAGATGGTCGGGATACTAAGGACCTACGAGCAGTACTTC.